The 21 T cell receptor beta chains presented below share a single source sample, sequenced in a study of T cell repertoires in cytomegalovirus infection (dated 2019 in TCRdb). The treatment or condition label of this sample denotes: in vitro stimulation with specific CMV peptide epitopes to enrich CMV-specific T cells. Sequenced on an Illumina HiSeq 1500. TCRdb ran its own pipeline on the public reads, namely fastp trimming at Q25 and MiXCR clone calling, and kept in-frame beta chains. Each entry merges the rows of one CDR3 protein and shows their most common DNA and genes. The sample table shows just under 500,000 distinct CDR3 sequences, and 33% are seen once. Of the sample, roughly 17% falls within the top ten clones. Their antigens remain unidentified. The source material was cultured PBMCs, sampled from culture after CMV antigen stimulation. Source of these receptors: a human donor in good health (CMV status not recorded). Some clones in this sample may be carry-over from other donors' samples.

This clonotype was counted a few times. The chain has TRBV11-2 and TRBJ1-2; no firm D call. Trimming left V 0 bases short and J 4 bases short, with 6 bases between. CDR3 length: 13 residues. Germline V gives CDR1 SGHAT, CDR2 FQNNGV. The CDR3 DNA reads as TGTGCCAGCAGCTTAGATGACACCTATGGCTACACCTTC. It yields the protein CASSLDDTYGYTF.

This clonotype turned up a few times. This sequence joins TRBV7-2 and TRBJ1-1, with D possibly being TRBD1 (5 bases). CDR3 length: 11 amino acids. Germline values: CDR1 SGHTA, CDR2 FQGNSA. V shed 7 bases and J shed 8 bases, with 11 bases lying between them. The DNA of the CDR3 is TGTGCCAGCAACAGACAGCCCGAAGCTTTCTTT. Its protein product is CASNRQPEAFF.

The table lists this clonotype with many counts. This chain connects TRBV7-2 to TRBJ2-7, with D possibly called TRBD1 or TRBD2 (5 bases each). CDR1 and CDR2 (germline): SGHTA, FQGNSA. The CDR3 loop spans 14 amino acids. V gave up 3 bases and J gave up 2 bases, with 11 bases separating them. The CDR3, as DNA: TGTGCCAGCAGCTTCCGGGACGGTGCCTACGAGCAGTACTTC. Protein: CASSFRDGAYEQYF. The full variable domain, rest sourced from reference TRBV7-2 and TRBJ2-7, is GAGVSQSPSNKVTEKGKDVELRCDPISGHTALYWYRQSLGQGLEFLIYFQGNSAPDKSGLPSDRFSAERTGGSVSTLTIQRTQQEDSAVYLCASSFRDGAYEQYFGPGTRLTVT.

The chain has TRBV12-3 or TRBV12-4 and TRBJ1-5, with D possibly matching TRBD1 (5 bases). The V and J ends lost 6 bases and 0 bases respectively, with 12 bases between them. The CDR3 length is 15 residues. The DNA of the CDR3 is TGTGCCAGCAGACGACAGACGCTTAGCAATCAGCCCCAGCATTTT. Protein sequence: CASRRQTLSNQPQHF.

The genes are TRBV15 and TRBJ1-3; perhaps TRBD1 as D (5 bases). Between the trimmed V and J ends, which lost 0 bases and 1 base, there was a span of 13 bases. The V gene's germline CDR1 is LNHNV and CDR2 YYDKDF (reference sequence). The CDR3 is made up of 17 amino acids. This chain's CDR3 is CATSRDLTGASGNTIYF. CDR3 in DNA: TGTGCCACCAGCAGAGATCTAACTGGGGCGTCTGGAAACACCATATATTTT.

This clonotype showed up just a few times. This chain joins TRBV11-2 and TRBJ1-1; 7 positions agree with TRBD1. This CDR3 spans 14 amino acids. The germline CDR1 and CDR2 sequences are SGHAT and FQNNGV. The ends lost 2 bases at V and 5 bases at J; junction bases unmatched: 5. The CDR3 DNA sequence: TGTGCCAGCAGCTTATGGGGGGGACAGACTGAAGCTTTCTTT. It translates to CASSLWGGQTEAFF.

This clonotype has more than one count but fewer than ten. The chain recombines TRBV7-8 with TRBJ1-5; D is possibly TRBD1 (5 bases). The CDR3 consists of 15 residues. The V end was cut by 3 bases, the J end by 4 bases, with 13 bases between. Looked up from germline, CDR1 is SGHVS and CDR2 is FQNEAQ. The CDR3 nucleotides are TGTGCCAGCAGCTTCGCGGGGGTGGAAAATCAGCCCCAGCATTTT. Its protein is CASSFAGVENQPQHF.

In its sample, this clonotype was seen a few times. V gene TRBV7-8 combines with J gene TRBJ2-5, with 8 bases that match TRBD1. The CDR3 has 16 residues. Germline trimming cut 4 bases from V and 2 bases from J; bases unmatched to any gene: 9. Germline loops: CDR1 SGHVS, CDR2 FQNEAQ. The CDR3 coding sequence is TGTGCCAGCAGCTCCCCAGGGGGCGAAAGGCAAGAGACCCAGTACTTC. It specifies CASSSPGGERQETQYF.

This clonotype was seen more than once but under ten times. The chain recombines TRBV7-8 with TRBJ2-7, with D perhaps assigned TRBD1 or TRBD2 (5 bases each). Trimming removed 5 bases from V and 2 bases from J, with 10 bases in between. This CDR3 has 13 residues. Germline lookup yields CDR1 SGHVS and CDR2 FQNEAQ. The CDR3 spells CASSQGRTYEQYF. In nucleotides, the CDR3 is TGTGCCAGCAGCCAGGGACGGACCTACGAGCAGTACTTC. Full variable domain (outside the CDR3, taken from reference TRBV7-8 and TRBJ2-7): GAGVSQSPRYKVAKRGQDVALRCDPISGHVSLFWYQQALGQGPEFLTYFQNEAQLDKSGLPSDRFFAERPEGSVSTLKIQRTQQEDSAVYLCASSQGRTYEQYFGPGTRLTVT.

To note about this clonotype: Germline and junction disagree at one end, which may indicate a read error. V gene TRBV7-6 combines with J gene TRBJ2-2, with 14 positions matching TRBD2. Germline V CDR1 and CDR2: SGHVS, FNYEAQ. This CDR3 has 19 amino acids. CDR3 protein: CASSFTGTSGSVDTGELSF. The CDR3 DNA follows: TGTGCCAGCAGCTTCACCGGGACTAGCGGGAGTGTGGACACCGGGGAGCTGTCTTTT.

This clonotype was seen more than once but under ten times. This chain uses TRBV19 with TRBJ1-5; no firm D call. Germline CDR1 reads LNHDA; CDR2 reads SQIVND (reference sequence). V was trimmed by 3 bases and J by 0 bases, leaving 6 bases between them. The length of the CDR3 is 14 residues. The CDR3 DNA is TGTGCCAGTAGTATTCGGAGTAGCAATCAGCCCCAGCATTTT. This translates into CASSIRSSNQPQHF.

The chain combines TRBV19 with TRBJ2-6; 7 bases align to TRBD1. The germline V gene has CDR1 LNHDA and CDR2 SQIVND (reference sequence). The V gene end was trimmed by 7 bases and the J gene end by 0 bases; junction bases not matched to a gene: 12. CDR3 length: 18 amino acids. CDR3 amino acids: CASTDAGTVFSGANVLTF. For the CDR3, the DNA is TGTGCCAGTACCGATGCCGGGACAGTGTTCTCTGGGGCCAACGTCCTGACTTTC.

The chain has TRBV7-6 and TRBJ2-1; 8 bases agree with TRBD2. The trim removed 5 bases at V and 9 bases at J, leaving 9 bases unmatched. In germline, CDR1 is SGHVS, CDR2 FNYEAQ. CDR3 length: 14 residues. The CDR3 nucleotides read TGTGCCAGCAGCGCCCCCGGGACTAGATTTGAGCAGTTCTTC. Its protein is CASSAPGTRFEQFF. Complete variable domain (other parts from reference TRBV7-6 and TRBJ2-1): GAGVSQSPRYKVTKRGQDVALRCDPISGHVSLYWYRQALGQGPEFLTYFNYEAQQDKSGLPNDRFSAERPEGSISTLTIQRTEQRDSAMYRCASSAPGTRFEQFFGPGTRLTVL.

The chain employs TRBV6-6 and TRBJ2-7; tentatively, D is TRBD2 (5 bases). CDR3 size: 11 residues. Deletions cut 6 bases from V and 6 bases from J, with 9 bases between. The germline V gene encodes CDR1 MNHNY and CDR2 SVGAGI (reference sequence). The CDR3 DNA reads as TGTGCCAGCAGCCCCGGGGTCGAGCAGTACGTC. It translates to CASSPGVEQYV.

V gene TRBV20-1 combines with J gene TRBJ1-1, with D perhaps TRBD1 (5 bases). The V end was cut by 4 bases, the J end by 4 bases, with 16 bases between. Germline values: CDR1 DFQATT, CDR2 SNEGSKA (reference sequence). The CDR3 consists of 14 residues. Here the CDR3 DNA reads TGCAGTGCTAATCTTCCAGGGACGGGCACTGAAGCTTTCTTT. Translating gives CSANLPGTGTEAFF.

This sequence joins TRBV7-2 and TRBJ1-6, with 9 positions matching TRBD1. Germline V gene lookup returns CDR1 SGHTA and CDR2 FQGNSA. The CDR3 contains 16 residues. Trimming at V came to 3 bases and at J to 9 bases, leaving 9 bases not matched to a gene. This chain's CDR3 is CASSLRDRELASPLHF. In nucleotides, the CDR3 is TGTGCCAGCAGCTTGCGGGACAGGGAATTAGCTTCACCCCTCCACTTT.

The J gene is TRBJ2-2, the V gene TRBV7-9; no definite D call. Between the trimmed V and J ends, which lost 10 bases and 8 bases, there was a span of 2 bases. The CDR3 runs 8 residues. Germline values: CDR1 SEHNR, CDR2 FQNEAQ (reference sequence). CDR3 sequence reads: CATGELFF. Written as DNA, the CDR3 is TGTGCCACGGGGGAGCTGTTTTTT.

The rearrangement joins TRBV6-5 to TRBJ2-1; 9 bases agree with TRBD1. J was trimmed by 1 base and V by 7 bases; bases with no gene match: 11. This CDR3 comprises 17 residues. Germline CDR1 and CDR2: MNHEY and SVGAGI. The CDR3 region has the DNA TGTGCCAGCACCTCCAGGACCGGGACAGGGTCCTACAATGAGCAGTTCTTC. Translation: CASTSRTGTGSYNEQFF.

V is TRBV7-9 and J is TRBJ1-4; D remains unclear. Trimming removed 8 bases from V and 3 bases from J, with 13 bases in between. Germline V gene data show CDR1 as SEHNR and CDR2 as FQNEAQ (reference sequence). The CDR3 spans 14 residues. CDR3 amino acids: CASSSSGSNEKLFF. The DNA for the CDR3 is TGTGCCAGCTCCTCTAGCGGGTCTAATGAAAAACTGTTTTTT.

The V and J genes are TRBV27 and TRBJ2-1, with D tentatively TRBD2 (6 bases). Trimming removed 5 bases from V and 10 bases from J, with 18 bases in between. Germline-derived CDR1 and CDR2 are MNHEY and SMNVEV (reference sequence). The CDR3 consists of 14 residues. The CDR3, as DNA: TGTGCCAGCAGTAACCGGGAGATTGGCCGGGAGCAGTTCTTC. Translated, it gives CASSNREIGREQFF.

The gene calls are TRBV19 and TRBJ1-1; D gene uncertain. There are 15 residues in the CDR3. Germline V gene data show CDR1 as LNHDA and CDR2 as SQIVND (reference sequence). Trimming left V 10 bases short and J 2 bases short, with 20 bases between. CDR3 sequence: CATAPSRALNTEAFF. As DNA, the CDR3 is TGTGCCACCGCGCCTTCCCGGGCCCTTAACACTGAAGCTTTCTTT.